Below, one T cell receptor beta chain is given with its context. Its cognate antigen is unknown. The germline V and J ends were trimmed by 5 bases and 6 bases, with 17 bases remaining between them. The CDR3 has 14 amino acids. The germline V gene encodes CDR1 SGHVS and CDR2 FQNEAQ. This sample was taken from a study of CD4 T cells in relation to SARS-CoV-2 and coronaviruses. Study-level information: Negative control cultures got HIV-1 Nef peptides or no peptide. Study observations and caveats: No crossreactivity against non-spike viral proteins was tested here.

Before the COVID-19 pandemic, during about 2011-2019, CD4+ T cells were taken from unexposed donors. The cells were cultured for 9 to 11 days before CD4+ T cells were isolated. The method was immunoSEQ multiplex PCR; TCRdb's version includes in-frame clones alone and lacks a portion of them. The table records about 15,000 clones, around 80% of them present only once. Sequenced: CD4+ T cells from PBMCs, cultured in vitro. The gene calls are TRBV7-8 and TRBJ2-7; the D is unclear. The TCR comes from a human donor in good health. CDR3 in amino acids: CASSPALGGVEQYF. The CDR3 bases are TGTGCCAGCAGCCCCGCCCTCGGCGGCGTCGAGCAGTACTTC.